A single sample gave rise to the 14 T cell receptor beta chains below, sequenced in a study of blood T cell repertoires in COVID-19. TCRdb's copy holds only in-frame clones and misses some; the assay was immunoSEQ multiplex PCR. The sample contains roughly 100,000 clones, around 90% of which appear only once. Input material: peripheral blood. The receptors were sampled from a human donor in a cohort sampled during active COVID-19.

This chain connects TRBV11-3 to TRBJ2-7; D unclear. The CDR3 sequence is 15 residues long. CDR1 and CDR2 from the germline V gene are SGHNT and YENEEA. V was clipped by 1 base and J by 0 bases, with 10 bases between them. CDR3 sequence (DNA): TGTGCCAGCAGCTTAGGGCCTCTTTCCTCCTACGAGCAGTACTTC. Protein sequence: CASSLGPLSSYEQYF.

The sample holds one count of this clone. V gene TRBV7-2 combines with J gene TRBJ1-2; 10 nucleotides line up with TRBD1. V lost 4 bases to trimming and J lost 7 bases; unmatched junction nucleotides: 9. This CDR3 contains 15 residues. Germline values: CDR1 SGHTA, CDR2 FQGNSA. The CDR3 reads CASSSRDRGGVGYTF. DNA for the CDR3: TGTGCCAGCAGCTCCAGGGACAGGGGCGGCGTTGGCTACACCTTC.

This clone has only one observation. The J gene is TRBJ2-7, the V gene TRBV20-1, with D possibly TRBD2 on 6 matching bases. V lost 3 bases, J lost 0 bases, and 15 bases lay in between. Germline values: CDR1 DFQATT, CDR2 SNEGSKA (reference sequence). The CDR3 loop spans 15 amino acids. CDR3 sequence (DNA): TGCAGTGCTAGTTTCCGCGGGATCGTCTCCTACGAGCAGTACTTC. This sequence encodes CSASFRGIVSYEQYF.

This sequence joins TRBV11-2 and TRBJ2-1; TRBD1 is a possible D gene (5 bases). Between the trimmed V and J ends, which lost 2 bases and 8 bases, there was a span of 22 bases. Germline CDR1 is SGHAT and CDR2 is FQNNGV. CDR3 size: 17 residues. The CDR3 is CASSLSMGVVARDEQFF. The CDR3 DNA follows: TGTGCCAGCAGCTTATCGATGGGCGTGGTCGCCAGGGATGAGCAGTTCTTC.

The chain combines TRBV7-9 with TRBJ1-2; no firm D call. The CDR3 has 13 amino acids. Trimming removed 1 base at V and 4 bases at J, with 7 bases between. Germline lookup yields CDR1 SEHNR and CDR2 FQNEAQ (reference sequence). The CDR3 region has the DNA TGTGCCAGCAGCTTAGGTCACAGCTATGGCTACACCTTC. Its translation is CASSLGHSYGYTF.

The chain uses TRBV19 and TRBJ2-1, with D possibly matching TRBD2 (6 bases). This CDR3 region has 15 residues. Germline CDR1 is LNHDA and CDR2 is SQIVND (reference sequence). V was trimmed by 4 bases and J by 4 bases, leaving 14 bases between them. The CDR3 sequence: CASSRNGRSYNEQFF. In DNA, the CDR3 is TGTGCCAGTAGTAGGAACGGGAGATCTTACAATGAGCAGTTCTTC.

This chain joins TRBV12-3 or TRBV12-4 and TRBJ2-7, with D maybe TRBD1 (6 bases). V was cut by 5 bases and J by 2 bases, with 10 bases left in between. The CDR3 spans 13 residues. The CDR3 is CASSGRGTYEQYF. For the CDR3, the DNA is TGTGCCAGCAGTGGCAGGGGTACCTACGAGCAGTACTTC.

The chain couples TRBV5-5 to TRBJ2-2; TRBD1 agrees at 8 bases. V was clipped by 4 bases and J by 5 bases; unmatched bases: 7. This CDR3 region has 15 residues. Germline lookup yields CDR1 SGHKS and CDR2 YYEKEE (reference sequence). The CDR3 reads CASSGRQGRTGELFF. CDR3 DNA: TGTGCCAGCAGCGGAAGACAGGGGAGGACCGGGGAGCTGTTTTTT. The full variable domain, rest sourced from reference TRBV5-5 and TRBJ2-2, is DAGVTQSPTHLIKTRGQQVTLRCSPISGHKSVSWYQQVLGQGPQFIFQYYEKEERGRGNFPDRFSARQFPNYSSELNVNALLLGDSALYLCASSGRQGRTGELFFGEGSRLTVL.

The chain uses TRBV9 and TRBJ2-1; 9 bases match TRBD1. The CDR3 is 15 residues long. Germline lookup yields CDR1 SGDLS and CDR2 YYNGEE. After removal of 2 bases from V and 4 bases from J, the junction contained 4 bases not matched to a gene. The CDR3 protein is CASSVWTGDYNEQFF. The CDR3 DNA follows: TGTGCCAGCAGCGTCTGGACAGGGGATTACAATGAGCAGTTCTTC.

The chain is built from TRBV27 and TRBJ2-5; 10 bases line up with TRBD1. Germline lookup yields CDR1 MNHEY and CDR2 SMNVEV (reference sequence). This CDR3 is 15 amino acids long. Losses at the gene ends were 2 bases for V and 5 bases for J; bases not matched to a gene: 5. The CDR3 nucleotides are TGTGCCAGCAGTTTAAGACAGGGGGCTGGGGAGACCCAGTACTTC. This codes for CASSLRQGAGETQYF.

V is TRBV27 and J is TRBJ2-7; D ambiguous. The V end was cut by 4 bases, the J end by 5 bases, with 12 bases between. This CDR3 has 13 amino acids. The V gene's germline CDR1 is MNHEY and CDR2 SMNVEV (reference sequence). The CDR3 coding sequence is TGTGCCAGCAGTTCTGCAACAGTGGACGAGCAGTACTTC. Its protein product is CASSSATVDEQYF.

The sample holds one count of this clone. The chain is built from TRBV6-5 and TRBJ1-5, with TRBD1 as a possible D gene (6 bases). CDR1 is MNHEY, CDR2 SVGAGI, per germline. With 5 bases removed from V and 6 bases from J, the gap between germline ends came to 11 bases. This CDR3 contains 13 residues. DNA for the CDR3: TGTGCCAGCAGTACAGGGTTAGGTCAGCCCCAGCATTTT. Encoded protein: CASSTGLGQPQHF.

The CDR3 sequence: CASRGQGSSYNEQFF. The CDR3 region has the DNA TGTGCCAGCAGAGGACAGGGAAGCTCCTACAATGAGCAGTTCTTC. The rearrangement joins TRBV27 to TRBJ2-1; 8 bases line up with TRBD1. The V gene's germline CDR1 is MNHEY and CDR2 SMNVEV (reference sequence). V dropped 6 bases and J dropped 0; count of bases not matched to a gene: 4. The CDR3 sequence is 15 residues long.

This chain uses TRBV5-1 with TRBJ2-1; 7 bases are shared with TRBD1. The CDR3 is made up of 14 amino acids. Trimming cost V 4 bases and J 8 bases; bases outside gene matches: 9. The germline V gene has CDR1 SGHRS and CDR2 YFSETQ. The CDR3 spells CASSMTGPSHEQFF. CDR3 nucleotides: TGCGCCAGCAGCATGACAGGGCCCTCACATGAGCAGTTCTTC.